This TCR beta chain emerged from a study of cytomegalovirus exposure and HLA in healthy donors. Only a few counts were recorded for this clone. Its antigen is not known. Study-wide points: Later on, analysis showed that most CMV-associated TCR beta chains appeared to be HLA-restricted. Within the data, a cluster of highly shared sequence variants was likely a sequencing artifact.

13 Jbeta primers and 60 Vbeta primers were used for the PCR. The repertoire was sequenced with immunoSEQ multiplex PCR; TCRdb's copy has only in-frame clones and lacks some. Here the sample spans under 150,000 clones, approximately 8.9% being singletons. CDR3 length: 13 amino acids. V lost 2 bases and J 4 bases, leaving 7 bases between the germline ends. CDR1 SEHNR and CDR2 FQNEAQ come from the germline V gene (reference sequence). The sequenced sample was PBMCs. The chain joins TRBV7-9 to TRBJ2-3; D is perhaps TRBD2 (5 bases). The TCR sequence derives from a woman between 35 and 50 years old in good health and CMV-seropositive. The CDR3 spells CASSLPGSDTQYF. The CDR3 bases are TGTGCCAGCAGCTTACCGGGATCAGATACGCAGTATTTT.